This T cell receptor beta chain was profiled in a study of technical replicates of blood from several donors. The V end was cut by 4 bases, the J end by 2 bases, with 7 bases between. CDR3 length: 13 amino acids. Germline assignment: CDR1 SGHDT and CDR2 YYEEEE. TCRdb's copy holds only in-frame clones and misses some; the assay was immunoSEQ multiplex PCR. This sample carries some 49,000 clones, about 90% of them seen once, and the ten largest clones take around 3.6%. This chain links TRBV5-6 with TRBJ1-5; D gene unclear. Sample: PBMCs. The TCR sequence derives from a human donor in good health. Some clones in this sample may be carry-over from other donors' samples. The CDR3 nucleotides read TGTGCCAGCAGCCCAGAAGGCAATCAGCCCCAGCATTTT. Its protein is CASSPEGNQPQHF.